This TCR beta chain stems from a study of TET2 disruption in CD19-targeted CAR T cells. Concerning this clone itself: As yet, its antigen is unknown. The read ends 3 residues shy of where the CDR3 ends; the end is completed using the germline J gene.

Noted treatment: autologous CTL019 cells: CD19 CAR with 4-1BB and CD3 zeta domains. TCR zeta and 4-1BB domains were built into the CD19 CAR. CTL019 was manufactured from peripheral blood T cells obtained by leukapheresis. Sequenced by immunoSEQ multiplex PCR; TCRdb stores in-frame clones only, minus some. The sample totals around 30,000 clones. CDR3 size: 15 residues. Per the germline V gene, CDR1 is SGHKS and CDR2 is YYEKEE (reference sequence). The germline V and J ends were trimmed by 0 bases and 3 bases, with 13 bases remaining between them. The clonotype comes from a man aged 70-80 years with chronic lymphocytic leukemia. The material was CD8- CAR+ T cells sorted from cultured blood T cells, obtained for CD19 CAR T cell therapy. Subset indicated: CD8-negative CAR-positive T cells from the infusion product. The chain combines TRBV5-5 with TRBJ2-7, with D perhaps TRBD1 (5 bases). CDR3: CASSLGQGKGYEQYF. The CDR3 bases that were read are TGTGCCAGCAGCTTGGGTCAGGGAAAGGGCTACGAG.